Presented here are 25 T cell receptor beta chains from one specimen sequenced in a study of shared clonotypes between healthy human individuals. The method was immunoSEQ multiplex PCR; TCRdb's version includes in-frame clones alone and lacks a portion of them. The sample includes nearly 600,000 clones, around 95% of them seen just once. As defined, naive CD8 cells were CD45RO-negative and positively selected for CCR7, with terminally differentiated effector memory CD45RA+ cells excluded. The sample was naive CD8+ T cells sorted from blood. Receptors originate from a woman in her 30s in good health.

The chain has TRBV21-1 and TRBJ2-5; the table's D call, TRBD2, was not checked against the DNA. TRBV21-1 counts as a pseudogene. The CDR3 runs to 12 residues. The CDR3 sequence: CASRTFSETQYF. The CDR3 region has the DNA TGTGCCAGCAGGACTTTCTCTGAGACCCAGTACTTC.

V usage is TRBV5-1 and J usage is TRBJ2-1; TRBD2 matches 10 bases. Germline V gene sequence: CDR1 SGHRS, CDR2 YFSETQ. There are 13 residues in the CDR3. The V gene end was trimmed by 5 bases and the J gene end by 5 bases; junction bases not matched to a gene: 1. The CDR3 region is CASRLAGNNEQFF. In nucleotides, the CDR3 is TGCGCCAGCAGACTAGCGGGGAACAATGAGCAGTTCTTC.

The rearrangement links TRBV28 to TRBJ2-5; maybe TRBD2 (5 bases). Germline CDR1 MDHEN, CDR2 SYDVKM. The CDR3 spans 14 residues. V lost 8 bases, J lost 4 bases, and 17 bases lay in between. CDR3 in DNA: TGTGCCAGCGGAAGCCCGGGGTTCGGAGAGACCCAGTACTTC. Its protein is CASGSPGFGETQYF.

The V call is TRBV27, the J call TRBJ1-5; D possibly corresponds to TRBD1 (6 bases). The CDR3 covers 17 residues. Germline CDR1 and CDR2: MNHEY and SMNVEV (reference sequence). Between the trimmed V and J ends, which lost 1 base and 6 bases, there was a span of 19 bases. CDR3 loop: CASSLWNPGVGAQPQHF. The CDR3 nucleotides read TGTGCCAGCAGTTTATGGAACCCCGGGGTGGGGGCTCAGCCCCAGCATTTT.

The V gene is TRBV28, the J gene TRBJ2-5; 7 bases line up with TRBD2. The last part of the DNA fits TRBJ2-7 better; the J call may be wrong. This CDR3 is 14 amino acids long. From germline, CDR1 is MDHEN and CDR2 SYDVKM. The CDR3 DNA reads TGTGCCAGCAGTTTACTTGCGGGAGTGTACGAGCAGTACTTC. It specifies CASSLLAGVYEQYF.

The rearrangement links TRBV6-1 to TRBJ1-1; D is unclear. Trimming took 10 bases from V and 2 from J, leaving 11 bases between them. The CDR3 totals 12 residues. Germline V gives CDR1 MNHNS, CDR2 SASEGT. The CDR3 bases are TGTGCCATCCCTTCGGGCAACACTGAAGCTTTCTTT. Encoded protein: CAIPSGNTEAFF.

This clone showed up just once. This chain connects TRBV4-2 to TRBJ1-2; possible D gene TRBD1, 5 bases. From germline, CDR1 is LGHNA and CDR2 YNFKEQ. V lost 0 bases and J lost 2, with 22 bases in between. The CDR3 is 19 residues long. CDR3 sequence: CASSQELAGGGKTNYGYTF. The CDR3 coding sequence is TGTGCCAGCAGCCAAGAGCTGGCCGGGGGGGGAAAGACCAACTATGGCTACACCTTC.

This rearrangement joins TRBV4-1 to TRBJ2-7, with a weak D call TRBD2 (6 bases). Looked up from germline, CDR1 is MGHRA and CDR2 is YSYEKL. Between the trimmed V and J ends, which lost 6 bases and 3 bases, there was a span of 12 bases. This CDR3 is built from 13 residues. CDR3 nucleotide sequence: TGCGCCAGCAGTAAGGACTACCTCTACGAGCAGTACTTC. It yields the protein CASSKDYLYEQYF.

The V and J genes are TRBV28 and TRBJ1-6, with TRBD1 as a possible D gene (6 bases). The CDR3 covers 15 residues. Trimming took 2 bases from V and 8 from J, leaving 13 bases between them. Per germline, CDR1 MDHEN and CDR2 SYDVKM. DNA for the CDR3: TGTGCCAGCAGTTTAGAGCCGGGGGCCGATTCACCCCTCCACTTT. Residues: CASSLEPGADSPLHF.

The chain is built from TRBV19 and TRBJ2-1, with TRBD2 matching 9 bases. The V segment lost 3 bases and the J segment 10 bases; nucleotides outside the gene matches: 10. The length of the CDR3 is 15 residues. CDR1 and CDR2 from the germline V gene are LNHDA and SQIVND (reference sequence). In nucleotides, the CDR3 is TGTGCCAGTAGTATCTGGCGGGAGGGTTTCGGGGAGCAGTTCTTC. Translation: CASSIWREGFGEQFF.

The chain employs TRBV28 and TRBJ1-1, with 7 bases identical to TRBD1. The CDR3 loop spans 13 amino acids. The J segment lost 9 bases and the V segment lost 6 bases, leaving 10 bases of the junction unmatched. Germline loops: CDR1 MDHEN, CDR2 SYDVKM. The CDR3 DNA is TGTGCCAGCAGCGATGGGACAGCTCAAAAAGCTTTCTTT. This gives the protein CASSDGTAQKAFF.

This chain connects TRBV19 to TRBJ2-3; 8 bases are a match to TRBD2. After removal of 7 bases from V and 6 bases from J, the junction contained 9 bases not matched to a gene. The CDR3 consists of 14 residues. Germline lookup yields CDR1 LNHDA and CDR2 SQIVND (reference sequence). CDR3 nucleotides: TGTGCCAGTACTATGCCCAGCGGGAGTGATACGCAGTATTTT. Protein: CASTMPSGSDTQYF. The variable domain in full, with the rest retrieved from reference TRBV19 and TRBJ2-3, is DGGITQSPKYLFRKEGQNVTLSCEQNLNHDAMYWYRQDPGQGLRLIYYSQIVNDFQKGDIAEGYSVSREKKESFPLTVTSAQKNPTAFYLCASTMPSGSDTQYFGPGTRLTVL.

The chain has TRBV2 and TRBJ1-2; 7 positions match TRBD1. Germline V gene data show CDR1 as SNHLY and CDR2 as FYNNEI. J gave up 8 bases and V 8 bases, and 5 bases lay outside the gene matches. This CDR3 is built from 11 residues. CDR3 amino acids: CASSRQGGYTF. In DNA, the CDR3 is TGTGCCAGCTCCCGACAGGGAGGCTACACCTTC.

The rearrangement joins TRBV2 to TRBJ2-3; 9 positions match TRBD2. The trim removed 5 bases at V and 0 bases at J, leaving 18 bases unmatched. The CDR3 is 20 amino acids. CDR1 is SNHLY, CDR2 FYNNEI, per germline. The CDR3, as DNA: TGTGCCAGCAGTTCTCCTGGCGTTAGCGGGAGTGCCCCTAGCACAGATACGCAGTATTTT. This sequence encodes CASSSPGVSGSAPSTDTQYF. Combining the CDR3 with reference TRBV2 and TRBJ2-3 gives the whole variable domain EPEVTQTPSHQVTQMGQEVILRCVPISNHLYFYWYRQILGQKVEFLVSFYNNEISEKSEIFDDQFSVERPDGSNFTLKIRSTKLEDSAMYFCASSSPGVSGSAPSTDTQYFGPGTRLTVL.

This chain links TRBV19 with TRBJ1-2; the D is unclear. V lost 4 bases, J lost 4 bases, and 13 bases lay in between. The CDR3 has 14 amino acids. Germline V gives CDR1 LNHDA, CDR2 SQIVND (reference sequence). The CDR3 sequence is CASSTLVSSYGYTF. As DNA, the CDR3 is TGTGCCAGTAGTACCCTGGTCTCCTCCTATGGCTACACCTTC.

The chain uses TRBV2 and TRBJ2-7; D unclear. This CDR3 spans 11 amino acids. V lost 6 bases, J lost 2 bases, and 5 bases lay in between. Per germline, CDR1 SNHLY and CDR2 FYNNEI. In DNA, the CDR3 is TGTGCCAGCAGAGTGGCCTACGAGCAGTACTTC. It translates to CASRVAYEQYF.

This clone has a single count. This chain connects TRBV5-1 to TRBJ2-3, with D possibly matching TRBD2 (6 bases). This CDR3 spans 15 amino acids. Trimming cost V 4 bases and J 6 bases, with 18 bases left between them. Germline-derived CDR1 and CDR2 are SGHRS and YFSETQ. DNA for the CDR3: TGCGCCAGCAGCCCCCGGGACGGGAGCATGGATACGCAGTATTTT. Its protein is CASSPRDGSMDTQYF.

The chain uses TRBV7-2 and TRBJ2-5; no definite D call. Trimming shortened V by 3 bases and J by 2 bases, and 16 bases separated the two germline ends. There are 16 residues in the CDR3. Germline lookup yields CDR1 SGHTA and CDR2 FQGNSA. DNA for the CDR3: TGTGCCAGCAGCTTTGGGTCCTACGTAAAACAAGAGACCCAGTACTTC. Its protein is CASSFGSYVKQETQYF.

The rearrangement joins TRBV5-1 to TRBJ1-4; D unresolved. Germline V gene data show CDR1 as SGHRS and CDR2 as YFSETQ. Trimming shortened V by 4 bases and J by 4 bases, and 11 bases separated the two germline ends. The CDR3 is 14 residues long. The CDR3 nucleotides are TGCGCCAGCAGCCGGGCCCTATTTAATGAAAAACTGTTTTTT. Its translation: CASSRALFNEKLFF.

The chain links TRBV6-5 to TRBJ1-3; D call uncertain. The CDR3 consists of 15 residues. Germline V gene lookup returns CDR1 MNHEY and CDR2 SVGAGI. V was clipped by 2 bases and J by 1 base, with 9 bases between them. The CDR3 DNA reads TGTGCCAGCAGTTACGGTGCGATGTCTGGAAACACCATATATTTT. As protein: CASSYGAMSGNTIYF.

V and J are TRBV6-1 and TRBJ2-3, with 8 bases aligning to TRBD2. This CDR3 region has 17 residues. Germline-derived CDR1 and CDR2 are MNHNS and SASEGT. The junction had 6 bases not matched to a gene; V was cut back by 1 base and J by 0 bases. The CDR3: CASSEVVAGTSTDTQYF. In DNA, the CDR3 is TGTGCCAGCAGTGAAGTGGTAGCGGGAACTAGCACAGATACGCAGTATTTT.

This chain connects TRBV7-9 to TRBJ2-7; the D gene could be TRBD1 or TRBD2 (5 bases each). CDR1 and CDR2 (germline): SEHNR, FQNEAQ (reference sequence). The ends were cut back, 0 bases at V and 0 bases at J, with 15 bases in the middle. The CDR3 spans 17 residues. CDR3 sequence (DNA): TGTGCCAGCAGCTTAGCCGGACGGGACGGTAGCTCCTACGAGCAGTACTTC. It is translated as CASSLAGRDGSSYEQYF.

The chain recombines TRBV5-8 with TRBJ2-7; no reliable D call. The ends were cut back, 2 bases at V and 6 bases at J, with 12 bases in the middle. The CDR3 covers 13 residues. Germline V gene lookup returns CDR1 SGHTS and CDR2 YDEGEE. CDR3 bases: TGTGCCAGCAGCTTCTATGGAGTAGGCGAGCAGTACTTC. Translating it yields CASSFYGVGEQYF.

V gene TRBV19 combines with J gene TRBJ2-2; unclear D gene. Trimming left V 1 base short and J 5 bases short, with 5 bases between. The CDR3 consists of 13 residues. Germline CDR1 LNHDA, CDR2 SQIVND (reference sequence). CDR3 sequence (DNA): TGTGCCAGTAGTATAGGGAAAACCGGGGAGCTGTTTTTT. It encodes CASSIGKTGELFF.

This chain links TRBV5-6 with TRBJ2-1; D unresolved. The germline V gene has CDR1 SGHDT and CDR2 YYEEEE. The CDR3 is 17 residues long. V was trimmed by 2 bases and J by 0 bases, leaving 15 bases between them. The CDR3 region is CASSFQVIHGSYNEQFF. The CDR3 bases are TGTGCCAGCAGCTTCCAAGTTATTCATGGCTCCTACAATGAGCAGTTCTTC.